The present entry profiles one T cell receptor beta chain with its context. The sample holds other DNA sequences that translate to the same CDR3. These data belong to a study of beta chain features in type 1 diabetes. The CDR3 sequence is 11 residues long. The germline V and J ends were trimmed by 2 bases and 4 bases, with 3 bases remaining between them. Germline-derived CDR1 and CDR2 are DFQATT and SNEGSKA (reference sequence). Sequencing targeted expressed TCRB transcripts, as all isolated RNA had been reverse transcribed. Using immunoSEQ multiplex PCR, the repertoire was profiled, and TCRdb retains in-frame clones only, with some absent. Among about 620,000 clones listed, roughly 16% were seen once. Isolation of CD4+ naive, central memory, regulatory and stem cell-like memory cells was achieved by sorting via CD45RO/CCR7/CD25/CD127/CD95/CD27.

V gene TRBV20-1 combines with J gene TRBJ2-1, with no clear D. Sequencing was carried out using naive CD4+ T cells from blood. The clonotype originates from a man younger than 35 in good health. In nucleotides, the CDR3 is TGCAGTGCTAGATTTTACAATGAGCAGTTCTTC. Protein product: CSARFYNEQFF.